One and the same sample provided the 5 T cell receptor beta chains below, sequenced in a study of molecular identifiers for immune sequencing clone quantification. TCRdb re-analysed the PCR reads in MiXCR, keeping a single row per CDR3 protein. Of about 300,000 distinct CDR3 sequences in the sample, roughly 23% are singletons; the top ten hold roughly 0.86%. The sequenced material came from naive CD8+ T cells from blood, with Jurkat cell RNA spiked in. Subset noted: FACS-sorted CD8+CD4-CCR7+CD45RA+ naive T cells. The origin of the receptors is a human donor in good health. Some libraries in this study had Jurkat cell RNA spiked in.

This clonotype was detected many times. The rearrangement joins TRBV2 to TRBJ1-4; D gene unclear. Trimming shortened V by 2 bases and J by 4 bases, and 11 bases separated the two germline ends. The CDR3 consists of 15 residues. Germline assignment: CDR1 SNHLY and CDR2 FYNNEI. This CDR3 is CASSESLSINEKLFF. In DNA, the CDR3 is TGTGCCAGCAGTGAAAGTCTCTCCATTAATGAAAAACTGTTTTTT.

This clonotype was seen at least ten times. This chain links TRBV29-1 with TRBJ1-1; a weak D match, TRBD1 (5 bases). Germline CDR1 reads SQVTM; CDR2 reads ANQGSEA. The CDR3 totals 13 residues. V lost 7 bases, J lost 0 bases, and 12 bases lay in between. The CDR3: CSAVGALNTEAFF. The CDR3 region has the DNA TGCAGCGCCGTTGGGGCGCTGAACACTGAAGCTTTCTTT.

This clonotype occurred many times. This rearrangement joins TRBV9 to TRBJ2-5, with D perhaps matching TRBD2 (6 bases). Germline V gives CDR1 SGDLS, CDR2 YYNGEE. V was cut by 4 bases and J by 3 bases, with 13 bases left in between. The CDR3 loop spans 14 amino acids. The CDR3 DNA reads as TGTGCCAGCAGCTCCCCCCCGGGGGAAGAGACCCAGTACTTC. It encodes CASSSPPGEETQYF.

The rearrangement links TRBV13 to TRBJ1-1, with TRBD1 identical over 7 bases. Germline assignment: CDR1 PRHDT and CDR2 FYEKMQ (reference sequence). This CDR3 has 14 amino acids. The V gene end was trimmed by 4 bases and the J gene end by 6 bases; junction bases not matched to a gene: 8. The CDR3 loop reads CASSSGQDLAEAFF. CDR3 sequence (DNA): TGTGCCAGCAGCTCCGGACAGGACCTCGCTGAAGCTTTCTTT.

A remark on this clonotype: The conserved phenylalanine or tryptophan is not found at the CDR3 terminus, so this likely reflects a read error. The chain carries TRBV7-9 and TRBJ2-3; 8 bases match TRBD1. With 5 bases clipped from V and 4 bases from J, the junction kept 14 bases outside the gene matches. The CDR3 runs to 17 residues. Germline V CDR1 and CDR2: SEHNR, FQNEAQ (reference sequence). CDR3 DNA: TGTGCCAGCAGCCGATCGGCCGGACAGGGTGTCCCAGATACGCAGTATTCT. The encoded protein is CASSRSAGQGVPDTQYS.